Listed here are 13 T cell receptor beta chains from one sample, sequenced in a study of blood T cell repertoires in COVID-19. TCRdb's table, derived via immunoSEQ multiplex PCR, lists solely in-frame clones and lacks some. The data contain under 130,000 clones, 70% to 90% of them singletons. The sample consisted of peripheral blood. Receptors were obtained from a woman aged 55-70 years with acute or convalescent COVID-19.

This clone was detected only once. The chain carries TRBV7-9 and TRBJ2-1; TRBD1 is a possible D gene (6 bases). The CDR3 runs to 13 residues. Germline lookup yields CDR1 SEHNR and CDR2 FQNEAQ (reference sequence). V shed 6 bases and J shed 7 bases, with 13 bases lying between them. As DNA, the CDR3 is TGTGCCAGCAGTCCCCTACAGGGTAATGAGCAGTTCTTC. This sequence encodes CASSPLQGNEQFF. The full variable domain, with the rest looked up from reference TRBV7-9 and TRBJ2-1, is DTGVSQNPRHKITKRGQNVTFRCDPISEHNRLYWYRQTLGQGPEFLTYFQNEAQLEKSRLLSDRFSAERPKGSFSTLEIQRTEQGDSAMYLCASSPLQGNEQFFGPGTRLTVL.

The CDR3 protein is CASSLGTAVRPYEQYF. CDR3 DNA sequence: TGCGCCAGCAGCTTGGGAACAGCAGTCAGGCCCTACGAGCAGTACTTC. J is TRBJ2-7 and V is TRBV5-1; D is undetermined. Germline lookup yields CDR1 SGHRS and CDR2 YFSETQ. Trimming took 0 bases from V and 2 from J, leaving 15 bases between them. This CDR3 has 16 amino acids.

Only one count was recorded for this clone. CDR3: CASIRSSGNTIYF. Written as DNA, the CDR3 is TGTGCCAGCATACGCAGCTCTGGAAACACCATATATTTT. The chain couples TRBV6-5 to TRBJ1-3; D is ambiguous. Germline V gives CDR1 MNHEY, CDR2 SVGAGI. V was shortened by 7 bases and J by 0 bases, with 7 bases between the two germline ends. This CDR3 comprises 13 residues.

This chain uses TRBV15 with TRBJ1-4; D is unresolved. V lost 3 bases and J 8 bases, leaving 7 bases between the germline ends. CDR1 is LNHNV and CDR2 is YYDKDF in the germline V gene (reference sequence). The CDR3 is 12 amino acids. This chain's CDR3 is CATSRAQEKLFF. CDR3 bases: TGTGCCACCAGCAGGGCACAGGAAAAACTGTTTTTT.

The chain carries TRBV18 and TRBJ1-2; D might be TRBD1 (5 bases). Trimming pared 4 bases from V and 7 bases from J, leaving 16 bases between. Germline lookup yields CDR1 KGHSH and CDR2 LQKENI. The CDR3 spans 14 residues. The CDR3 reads CASSLNLGGAGYTF. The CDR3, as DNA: TGTGCCAGCTCACTCAATTTGGGAGGGGCTGGCTACACCTTC.

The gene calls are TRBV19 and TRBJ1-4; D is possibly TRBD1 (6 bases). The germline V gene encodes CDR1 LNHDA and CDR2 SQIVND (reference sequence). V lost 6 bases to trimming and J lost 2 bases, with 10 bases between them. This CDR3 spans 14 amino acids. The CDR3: CASRWDITNEKLFF. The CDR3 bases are TGTGCCAGTAGGTGGGACATCACTAATGAAAAACTGTTTTTT.

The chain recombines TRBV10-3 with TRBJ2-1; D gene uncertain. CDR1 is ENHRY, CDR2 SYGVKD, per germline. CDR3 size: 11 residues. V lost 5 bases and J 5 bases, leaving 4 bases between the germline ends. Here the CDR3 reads CAISPDNEQFF. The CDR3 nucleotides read TGTGCCATCAGTCCTGACAATGAGCAGTTCTTC.

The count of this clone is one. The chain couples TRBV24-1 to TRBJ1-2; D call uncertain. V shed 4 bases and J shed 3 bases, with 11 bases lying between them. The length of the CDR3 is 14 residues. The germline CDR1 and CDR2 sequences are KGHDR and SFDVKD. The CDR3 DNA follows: TGTGCCACCAGTGACCCGCCCGGGGACTATGGCTACACCTTC. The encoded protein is CATSDPPGDYGYTF.

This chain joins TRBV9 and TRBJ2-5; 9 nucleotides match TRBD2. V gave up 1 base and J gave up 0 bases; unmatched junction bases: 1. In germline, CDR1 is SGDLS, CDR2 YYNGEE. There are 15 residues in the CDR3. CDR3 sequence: CASSVLAGYQETQYF. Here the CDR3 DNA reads TGTGCCAGCAGCGTACTAGCGGGGTACCAAGAGACCCAGTACTTC.

The CDR3: CASRSELWSNEQFF. CDR3 in DNA: TGTGCCAGCAGGTCCGAACTCTGGAGCAATGAGCAGTTCTTC. The chain carries TRBV28 and TRBJ2-1; no firm D call. The germline V gene has CDR1 MDHEN and CDR2 SYDVKM. This CDR3 contains 14 residues. V gave up 6 bases and J gave up 6 bases, with 15 bases separating them.

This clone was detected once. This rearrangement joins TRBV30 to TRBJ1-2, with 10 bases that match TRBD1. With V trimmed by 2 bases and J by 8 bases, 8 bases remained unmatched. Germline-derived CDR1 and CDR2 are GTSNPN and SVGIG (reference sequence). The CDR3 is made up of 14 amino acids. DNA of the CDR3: TGTGCCTGGAGTTCGCCCGGGACAGGGGTCGGCTACACCTTC. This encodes CAWSSPGTGVGYTF.

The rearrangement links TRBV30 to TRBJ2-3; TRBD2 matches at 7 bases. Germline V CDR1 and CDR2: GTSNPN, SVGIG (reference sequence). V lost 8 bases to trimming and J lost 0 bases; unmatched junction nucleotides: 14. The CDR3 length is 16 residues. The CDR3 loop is CALASGRFLSTDTQYF. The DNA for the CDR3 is TGTGCCCTCGCGTCCGGGAGGTTCTTAAGCACAGATACGCAGTATTTT.

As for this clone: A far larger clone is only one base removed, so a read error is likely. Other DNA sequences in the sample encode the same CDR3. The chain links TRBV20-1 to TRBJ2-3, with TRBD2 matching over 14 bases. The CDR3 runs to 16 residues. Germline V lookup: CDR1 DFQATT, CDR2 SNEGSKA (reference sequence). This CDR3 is CCASRLAGGYTDTQYF. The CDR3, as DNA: TGCTGTGCTAGTCGACTAGCGGGGGGGTACACAGATACGCAGTATTTT.